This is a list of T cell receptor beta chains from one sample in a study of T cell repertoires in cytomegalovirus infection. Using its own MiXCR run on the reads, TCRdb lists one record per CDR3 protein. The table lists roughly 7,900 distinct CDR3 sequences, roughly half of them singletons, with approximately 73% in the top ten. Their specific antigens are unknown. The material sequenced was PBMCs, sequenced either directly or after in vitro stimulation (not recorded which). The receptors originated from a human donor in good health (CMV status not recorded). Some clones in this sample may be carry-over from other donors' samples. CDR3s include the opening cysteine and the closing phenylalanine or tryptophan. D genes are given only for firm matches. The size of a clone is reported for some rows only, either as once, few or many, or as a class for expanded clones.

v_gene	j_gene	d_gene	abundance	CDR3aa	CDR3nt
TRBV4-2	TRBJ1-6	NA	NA	CASSQDGGAGSPLHF	TGTGCCAGCAGCCAAGATGGAGGGGCCGGTTCACCCCTCCACTTT
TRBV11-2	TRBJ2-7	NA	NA	CASSLLQGSSSNEQYF	TGTGCCAGCAGCTTACTCCAGGGGAGCTCCTCCAATGAGCAGTACTTC
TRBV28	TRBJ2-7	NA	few	CASSYWQRAAHLYEQYF	TGTGCCAGCAGTTATTGGCAGCGGGCGGCACACCTCTACGAGCAGTACTTC
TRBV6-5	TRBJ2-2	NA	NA	CASCYDSGTGELFF	TGTGCCAGCTGTTACGACAGTGGAACCGGGGAGCTGTTTTTT
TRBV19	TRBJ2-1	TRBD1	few	CASSFTGGINEQFF	TGTGCCAGTAGTTTCACAGGGGGAATCAATGAGCAGTTCTTC
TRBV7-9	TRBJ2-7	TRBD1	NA	CDSSFRDRVRYEHYF	TGTGACAGCAGCTTTAGGGACAGGGTGCGTTACGAGCATTACTTC
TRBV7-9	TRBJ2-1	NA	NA	CSVRLLGRYTYHEPFF	TGTTCCGTCCGCTTGTTGGGAAGATACACCTACCATGAGCCGTTCTTC
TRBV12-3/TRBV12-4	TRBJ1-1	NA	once	CASRLRVSQQFTEAFF	TGTGCCAGCAGACTCAGGGTTTCCCAACAGTTCACTGAAGCTTTCTTT
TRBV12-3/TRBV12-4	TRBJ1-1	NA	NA	CASSLSCSKQCTEAFF	TGTGCCAGCAGCCTCAGTTGTTCCAAACAGTGCACTGAAGCTTTCTTT
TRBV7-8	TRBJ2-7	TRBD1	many	CASSLGGTAPDLGKQYF	TGTGCCAGCAGCTTAGGAGGGACAGCCCCTGACTTGGGGAAGCAGTACTTC
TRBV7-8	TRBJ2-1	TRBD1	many	CASSRDRHNEQFF	TGTGCCAGCAGCCGGGACAGACACAATGAGCAGTTCTTC
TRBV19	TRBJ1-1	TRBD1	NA	CASSSSGTDNTEAFF	TGTGCCAGTAGCTCCTCGGGGACAGATAACACTGAAGCTTTCTTT
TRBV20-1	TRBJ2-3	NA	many	CSASATNSTARTETSTDTQYF	TGCAGTGCTAGTGCCACCAACTCGACAGCCCGGACGGAGACTAGCACAGATACGCAGTATTTT
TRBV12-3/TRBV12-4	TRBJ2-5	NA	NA	CASSLTRLQETQYF	TGTGCCAGCAGTTTAACCCGACTACAAGAGACCCAGTACTTC
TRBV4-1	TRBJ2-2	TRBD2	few	CASSREGSGGADGELFF	TGCGCCAGCAGCCGGGAAGGGAGCGGGGGGGCCGACGGGGAGCTGTTTTTT
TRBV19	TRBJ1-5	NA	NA	CATSSIYTGTGEDNQPQHF	TGTGCCACTAGTTCCATATATACCGGTACAGGTGAAGACAATCAGCCCCAGCATTTT
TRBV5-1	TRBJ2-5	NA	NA	CASSLASYSSQETPYF	TGCGCCAGCAGCTTGGCTTCTTACAGTTCCCAAGAGACCCCGTACTTC
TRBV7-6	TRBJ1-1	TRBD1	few	CASSLVTGALNTEAFF	TGTGCCAGCAGCTTAGTGACAGGGGCCTTGAACACTGAAGCTTTCTTT
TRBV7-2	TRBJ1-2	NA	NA	CASSTQVGQNYGYTF	TGTGCCAGCAGCACCCAAGTCGGGCAAAACTATGGCTACACCTTC
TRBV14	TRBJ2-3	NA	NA	CASSQDGQWGGRGDTQYF	TGTGCCAGCAGCCAAGATGGGCAATGGGGGGGCCGGGGAGATACGCAGTATTTT
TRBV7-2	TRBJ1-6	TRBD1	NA	CASSKTGENSPLHF	TGTGCCAGCAGCAAGACAGGGGAAAATTCACCCCTCCACTTT
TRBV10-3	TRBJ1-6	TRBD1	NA	CAIRGQGNSPLHF	TGTGCCATCAGAGGACAGGGGAATTCACCCCTCCACTTT
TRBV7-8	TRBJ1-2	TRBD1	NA	CASSTAGGTYGYTF	TGTGCCAGCAGCACCGCAGGGGGCACCTATGGCTACACCTTC
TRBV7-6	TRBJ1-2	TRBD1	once	CASSARTGAGYTF	TGTGCCAGCAGCGCCAGGACAGGGGCGGGCTACACCTTC
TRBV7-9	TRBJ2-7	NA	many	CASSLYKGAYEQYF	TGTGCCAGCAGCTTATACAAGGGGGCCTACGAGCAGTACTTC
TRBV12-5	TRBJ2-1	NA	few	CASGLVSVIGAVPYKEKFF	TGTGCTAGTGGTTTGGTATCGGTCATAGGGGCCGTCCCCTACAAGGAGAAGTTCTTC
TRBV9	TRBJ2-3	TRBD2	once	CASSVEGLAITDTQYF	TGTGCCAGCAGCGTAGAGGGACTAGCAATCACAGATACGCAGTATTTT
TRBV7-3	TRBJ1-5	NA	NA	CASSLSDGGQWPQHF	TGTGCCAGCAGCTTAAGTGACGGGGGCCAGTGGCCCCAGCATTTT
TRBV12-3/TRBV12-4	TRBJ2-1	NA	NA	CARRPGLYKEHFF	TGTGCCAGAAGACCGGGACTCTACAAGGAGCATTTCTTC
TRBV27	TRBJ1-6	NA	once	CASKSGWNSPLHF	TGTGCCAGCAAATCCGGATGGAACTCACCCCTCCACTTT
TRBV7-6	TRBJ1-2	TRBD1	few	CASSQIDRVYGYTF	TGTGCCAGCAGCCAAATAGACAGGGTCTATGGCTACACCTTC
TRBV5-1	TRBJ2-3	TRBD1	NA	CASSWPGQRTDTQYF	TGCGCCAGCAGCTGGCCGGGACAGCGCACAGATACGCAGTATTTT
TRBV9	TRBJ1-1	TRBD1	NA	CASSASGTGGTEALF	TGTGCCAGCAGCGCGTCCGGGACAGGGGGCACTGAAGCTTTATTT
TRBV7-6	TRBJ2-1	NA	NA	CASSGLGISTYNDPFF	TGTGCCAGCAGCGGGTTGGGAATATCCACCTACAATGATCCGTTCTTC
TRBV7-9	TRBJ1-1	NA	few	CASSKGGTEAFF	TGTGCCAGCAGCAAAGGGGGGACTGAAGCTTTCTTT
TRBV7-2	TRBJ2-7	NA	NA	CASSWTDTYEQYF	TGTGCCAGCAGCTGGACAGACACCTACGAGCAGTACTTC
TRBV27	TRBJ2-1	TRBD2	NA	CASSLSGRASYEQFF	TGTGCCAGCAGTTTAAGCGGGAGGGCCAGCTATGAGCAGTTCTTC
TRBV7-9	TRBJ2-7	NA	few	CASSFDPHPYEQYF	TGTGCCAGCAGCTTTGACCCCCACCCCTACGAGCAGTACTTC
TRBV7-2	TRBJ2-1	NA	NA	CASSPSTMKVEQFF	TGTGCCAGCAGCCCATCTACAATGAAAGTTGAGCAGTTCTTC
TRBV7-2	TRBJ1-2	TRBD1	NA	CASSLGDVTTTGLVSCYTF	TGTGCCAGCAGCTTAGGGGACGTCACTACGACAGGGTTGGTTAGTTGCTACACCTTC
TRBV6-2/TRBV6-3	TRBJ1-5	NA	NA	CASSFYPGAAHPQHF	TGTGCCAGCAGTTTTTATCCGGGGGCCGCTCATCCCCAGCACTTT
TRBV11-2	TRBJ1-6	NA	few	CASSLPNSYNSPLHF	TGTGCCAGCAGCTTACCCAACTCCTATAATTCACCCCTCCACTTT
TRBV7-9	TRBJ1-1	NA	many	CASSSESDTRLWAFF	TGTGCCAGCAGCTCGGAGTCAGACACGAGATTGTGGGCTTTCTTT
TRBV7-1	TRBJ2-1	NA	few	CASSWLGISTYKDPFF	TGTGCCAGCAGCTGGTTGGGAATATCCACCTACAAGGATCCGTTCTTC
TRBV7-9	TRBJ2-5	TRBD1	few	CASSPGQGKETQYF	TGTGCCAGCAGCCCCGGACAGGGTAAAGAGACCCAGTACTTC
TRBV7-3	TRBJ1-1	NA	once	CASLGENTEAFF	TGTGCCAGCTTAGGGGAGAACACTGAAGCTTTCTTT
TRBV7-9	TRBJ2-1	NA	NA	CASSFIGVSPYNEQVF	TGTGCCAGCAGCTTTATCGGGGTCAGCCCCTACAATGAGCAGGTCTTC
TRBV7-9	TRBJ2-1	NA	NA	CDSSVFGISTYTATFF	TGTGACAGCAGCGTTTTTGGAATATCCACCTACACTGCGACGTTCTTC
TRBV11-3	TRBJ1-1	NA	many	CASSLQGNAEAFF	TGTGCCAGCAGCTTACAGGGGAACGCTGAAGCTTTCTTT
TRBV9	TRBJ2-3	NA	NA	CASSPEGLIKDTQYF	TGTGCCAGCAGCCCTGAGGGACTCATCAAGGATACGCAGTATTTT
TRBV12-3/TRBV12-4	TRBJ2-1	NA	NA	CASSSLSLLFGERSYNEKFF	TGTGCCAGCAGCTCCCTAAGCCTCCTTTTTGGAGAAAGGTCCTACAATGAGAAGTTCTTC
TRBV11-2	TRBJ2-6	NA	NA	CASSSYRDGISGANVLTF	TGTGCCAGCAGCTCCTACAGGGACGGAATCTCTGGGGCCAACGTCCTGACTTTC
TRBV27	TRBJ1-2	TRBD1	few	CASSPNRGVSYGYTF	TGTGCCAGCAGTCCAAACAGGGGTGTCAGCTATGGCTACACCTTC
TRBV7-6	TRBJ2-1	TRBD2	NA	CASSLSRGGSISYNEQFF	TGTGCCAGCAGCTTATCGCGGGGGGGATCTATATCCTACAATGAGCAGTTCTTC
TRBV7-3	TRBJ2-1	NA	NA	CASARGSYNEQFF	TGTGCCAGCGCGCGGGGCTCCTACAATGAGCAGTTCTTC